This TCR beta chain appears in the sequencing data of a study of T-cell reconstitution after alpha-beta-depleted transplantation in children. It was with unique molecular identifiers that the TCRbeta library was prepared. MiXCR, run by TCRdb on the PCR reads, gives a single entry per CDR3 protein. The table has 500,000 or so distinct CDR3 sequences, 30% to 35% seen once. This clonotype was seen more than once but under ten times. The CDR3 has 15 residues. V shed 2 bases and J shed 3 bases, with 15 bases lying between them. Germline V CDR1 and CDR2: SGHDT, YYEEEE. The TCR sequence derives from a human donor who donated a stem cell graft to a child with aplastic anemia. The starting material was PBMCs from the stem cell graft donor, obtained from the stem cell graft. The V call is TRBV5-6, the J call TRBJ2-7, with D uncertain. CDR3 DNA sequence: TGTGCCAGCAGCTTTGGCAGGAGCCTGTACTACGAGCAGTACTTC. It translates to CASSFGRSLYYEQYF. Looking up the rest from reference TRBV5-6 and TRBJ2-7 gives the full variable domain: DAGVTQSPTHLIKTRGQQVTLRCSPKSGHDTVSWYQQALGQGPQFIFQYYEEEERQRGNFPDRFSGHQFPNYSSELNVNALLLGDSALYLCASSFGRSLYYEQYFGPGTRLTVT.